One TCR beta chain is described in this entry. TCRdb's copy holds only in-frame clones and misses some; the assay was immunoSEQ multiplex PCR. Altogether approximately 2.3 million clones are present, more than 85% being singletons, with the ten largest covering about 0.39%. These data originate in a study of shared clonotypes between healthy human individuals. The CDR3 contains 15 residues. V was clipped by 3 bases and J by 2 bases, with 14 bases between them. Germline CDR1 reads MNHNY; CDR2 reads SVGAGI (reference sequence). The sequence was collected from a man aged 18 to 35 in good health. Some clones in this sample may be carry-over from other donors' samples. The sequenced sample consisted of naive CD4+ T cells from PBMCs. Regarding subset: CD45RA+ positively selected. The genes are TRBV6-6 and TRBJ2-7, with D perhaps matching TRBD1 or TRBD2 (5 bases each). CDR3 DNA sequence: TGTGCCAGCAGTTATTACGAGGGGCCAACCTACGAGCAGTACTTC. It specifies CASSYYEGPTYEQYF.